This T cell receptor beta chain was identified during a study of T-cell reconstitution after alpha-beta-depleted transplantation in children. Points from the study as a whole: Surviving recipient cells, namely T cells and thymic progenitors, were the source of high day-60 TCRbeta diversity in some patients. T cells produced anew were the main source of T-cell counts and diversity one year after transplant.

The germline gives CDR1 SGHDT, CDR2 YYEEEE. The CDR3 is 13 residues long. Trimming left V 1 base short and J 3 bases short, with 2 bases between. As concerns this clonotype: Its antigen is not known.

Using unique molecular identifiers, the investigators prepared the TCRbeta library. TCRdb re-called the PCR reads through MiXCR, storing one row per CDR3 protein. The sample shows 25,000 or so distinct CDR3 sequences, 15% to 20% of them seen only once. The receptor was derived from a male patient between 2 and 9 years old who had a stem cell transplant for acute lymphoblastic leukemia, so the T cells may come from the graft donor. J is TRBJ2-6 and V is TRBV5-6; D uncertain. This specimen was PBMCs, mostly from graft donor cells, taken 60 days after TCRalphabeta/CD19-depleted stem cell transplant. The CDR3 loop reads CASSLSGANVLTF. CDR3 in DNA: TGTGCCAGCAGCTTGAGTGGGGCCAACGTCCTGACTTTC.